The entry below describes one T cell receptor beta chain. As handled by the study authors: Scientists estimated how many nucleated cells there were by amplifying reference gene primers. TCRdb's table, derived via immunoSEQ multiplex PCR, lists solely in-frame clones and lacks some. D and trimming come from the DNA, and the V and J calls and clone size come from that table. The data contain more than 55,000 clones, approximately 86% of them singletons. This entry comes from a study of blood T cell repertoires in COVID-19. Study-wide context: Italy, Spain and the United States were the sources of the convalescent and acute COVID-19 samples. Nucleic acid was either cDNA or gDNA, and it came from T cells, B-cell-depleted T cells, or PBMCs.

The germline V gene encodes CDR1 SGHNT and CDR2 YYREEE (reference sequence). Trimming cost V 5 bases and J 2 bases; bases outside gene matches: 7. CDR3 length equals 15 residues. The chain employs TRBV5-4 and TRBJ2-1; TRBD1 matches 7 bases. The sample taken for sequencing was peripheral blood. The receptor was isolated from a man between 60 and 70 years old with acute or convalescent COVID-19. DNA for the CDR3: TGTGCCAGCAGGATCACAGGGGACACCTACAATGAGCAGTTCTTC. As protein: CASRITGDTYNEQFF.